This T cell receptor (beta chain) is drawn from a study of T-cell reconstitution after alpha-beta-depleted transplantation in children. Findings and caveats of the study: By about two months after transplant, alpha-beta T cells reportedly arose from several hundred graft clones that had expanded. When one year had passed after transplant, most T-cell counts and diversity came from newly produced T cells. High day-60 TCRbeta diversity in some patients came from surviving recipient T cells and thymic progenitors.

TCRbeta library construction was performed incorporating unique molecular identifiers. Via MiXCR, TCRdb re-called the PCR reads, giving one row per CDR3 protein. The sample has 75,000 to 90,000 distinct CDR3 sequences; around 14% are singletons. This clonotype was detected only a few times. Its antigen is still unknown. The sample was PBMCs, mostly from graft donor cells, taken 180 days after TCRalphabeta/CD19-depleted stem cell transplant. The TCR originated in a male patient between 2 and 15 years old who had a stem cell transplant for acute lymphoblastic leukemia, so the T cells may come from the graft donor.

For the CDR3, the DNA is TGTGCCAGCAGCCCCCGCGCCGACCGTAACTATGGCTACACCTTC. Translated, it gives CASSPRADRNYGYTF. The chain couples TRBV7-2 to TRBJ1-2; no firm D call. Looked up from germline, CDR1 is SGHTA and CDR2 is FQGNSA. Trimming left V 5 bases short and J 1 base short, with 14 bases between. This CDR3 contains 15 residues.